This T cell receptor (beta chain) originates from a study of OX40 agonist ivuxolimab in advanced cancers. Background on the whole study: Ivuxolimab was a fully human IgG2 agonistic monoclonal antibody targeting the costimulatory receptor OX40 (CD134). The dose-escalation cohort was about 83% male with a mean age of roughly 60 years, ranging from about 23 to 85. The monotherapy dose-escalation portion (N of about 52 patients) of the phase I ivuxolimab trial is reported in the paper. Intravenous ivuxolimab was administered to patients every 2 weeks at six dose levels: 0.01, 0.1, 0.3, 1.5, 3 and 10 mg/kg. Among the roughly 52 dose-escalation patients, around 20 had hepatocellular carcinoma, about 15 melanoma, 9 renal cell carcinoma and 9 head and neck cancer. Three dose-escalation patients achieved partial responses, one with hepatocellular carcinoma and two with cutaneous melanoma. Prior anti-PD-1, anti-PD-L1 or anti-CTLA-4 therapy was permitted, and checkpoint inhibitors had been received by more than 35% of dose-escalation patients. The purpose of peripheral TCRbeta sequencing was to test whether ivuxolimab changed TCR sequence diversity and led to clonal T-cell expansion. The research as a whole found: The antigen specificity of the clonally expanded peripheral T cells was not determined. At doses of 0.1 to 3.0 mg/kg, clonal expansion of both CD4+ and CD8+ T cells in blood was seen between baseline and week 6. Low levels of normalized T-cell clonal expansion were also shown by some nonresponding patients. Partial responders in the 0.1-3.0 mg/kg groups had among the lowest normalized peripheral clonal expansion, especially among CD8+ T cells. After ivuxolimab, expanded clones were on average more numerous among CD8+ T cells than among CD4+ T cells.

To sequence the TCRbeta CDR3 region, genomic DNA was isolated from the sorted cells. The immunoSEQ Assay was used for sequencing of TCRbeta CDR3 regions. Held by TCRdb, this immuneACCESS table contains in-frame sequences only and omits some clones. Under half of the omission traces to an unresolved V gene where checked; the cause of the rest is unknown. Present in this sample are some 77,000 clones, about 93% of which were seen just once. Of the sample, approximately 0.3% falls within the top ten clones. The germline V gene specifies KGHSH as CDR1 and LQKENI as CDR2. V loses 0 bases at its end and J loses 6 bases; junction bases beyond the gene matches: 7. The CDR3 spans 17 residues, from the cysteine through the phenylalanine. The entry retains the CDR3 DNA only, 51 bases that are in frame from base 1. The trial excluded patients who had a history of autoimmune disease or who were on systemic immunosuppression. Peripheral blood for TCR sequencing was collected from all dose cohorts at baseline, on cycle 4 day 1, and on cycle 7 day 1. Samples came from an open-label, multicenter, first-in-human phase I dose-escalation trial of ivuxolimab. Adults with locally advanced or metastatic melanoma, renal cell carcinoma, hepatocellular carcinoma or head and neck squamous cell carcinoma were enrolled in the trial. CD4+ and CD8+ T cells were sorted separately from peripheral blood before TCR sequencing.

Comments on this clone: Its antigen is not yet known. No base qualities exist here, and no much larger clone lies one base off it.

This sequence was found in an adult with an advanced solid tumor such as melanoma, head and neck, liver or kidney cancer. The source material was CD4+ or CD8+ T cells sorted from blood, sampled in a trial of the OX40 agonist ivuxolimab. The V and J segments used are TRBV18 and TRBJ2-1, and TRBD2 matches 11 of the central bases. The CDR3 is CASSPPGSGRASNEQFF. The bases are TGTGCCAGCTCACCACCGGGTAGCGGGAGGGCCTCCAATGAGCAGTTCTTC.